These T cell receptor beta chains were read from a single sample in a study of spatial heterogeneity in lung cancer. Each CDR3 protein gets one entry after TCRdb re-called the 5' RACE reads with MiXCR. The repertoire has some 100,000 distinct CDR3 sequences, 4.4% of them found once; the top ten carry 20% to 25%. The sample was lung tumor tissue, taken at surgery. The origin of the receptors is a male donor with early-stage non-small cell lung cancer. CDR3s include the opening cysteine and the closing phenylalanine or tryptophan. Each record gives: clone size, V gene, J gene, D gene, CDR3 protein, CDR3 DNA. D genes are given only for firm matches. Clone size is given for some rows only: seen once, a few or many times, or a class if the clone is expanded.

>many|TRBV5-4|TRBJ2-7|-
CASSPDNRGYEQYF
TGTGCCAGCAGCCCAGACAATAGAGGCTACGAGCAGTACTTC
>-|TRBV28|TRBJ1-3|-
CASRRQRTYSGNTIYF
TGTGCCAGCAGAAGACAACGGACTTACTCTGGAAACACCATATATTTT
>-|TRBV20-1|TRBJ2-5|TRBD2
CSARSLAGDGETQYF
TGCAGTGCTAGATCACTAGCGGGAGACGGAGAGACCCAGTACTTC
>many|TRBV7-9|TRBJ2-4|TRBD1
CASSLETGVKNIQYF
TGTGCCAGCAGCTTAGAGACAGGGGTCAAAAACATTCAGTACTTC
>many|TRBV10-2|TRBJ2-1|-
CASIGEVPGSSYNEQFF
TGCGCCAGCATCGGAGAAGTACCTGGCAGCTCCTACAATGAGCAGTTCTTC
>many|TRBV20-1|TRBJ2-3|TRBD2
CSARTSGRLGYF
TGCAGTGCTAGGACTAGCGGGCGCCTAGGATATTTT
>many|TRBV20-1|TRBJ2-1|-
CSARDRTRTSYNEQFF
TGCAGTGCTAGAGATCGCACACGAACTTCCTACAATGAGCAGTTCTTC
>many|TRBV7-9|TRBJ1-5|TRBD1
CASSADRENQPQHF
TGTGCCAGCAGCGCGGACAGGGAGAATCAGCCCCAGCATTTT
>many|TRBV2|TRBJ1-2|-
CASSETPASTLYGYTF
TGTGCCAGCAGTGAAACTCCCGCGTCGACCCTCTATGGCTACACCTTC
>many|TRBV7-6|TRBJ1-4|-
CASSQFMGGEKLFF
TGTGCCAGCAGCCAGTTTATGGGGGGTGAAAAACTGTTTTTT
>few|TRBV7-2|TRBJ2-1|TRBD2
CASSRHSGLAGANEQFF
TGTGCCAGCAGCCGACACTCAGGACTAGCGGGAGCCAATGAGCAGTTCTTC
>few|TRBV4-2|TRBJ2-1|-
CASSPEGVLSNEQFF
TGTGCCAGCAGCCCGGAGGGGGTCCTCTCCAATGAGCAGTTCTTC
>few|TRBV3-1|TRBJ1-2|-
CASSQPGYGYTF
TGTGCCAGCAGCCAGCCCGGATATGGCTACACCTTC
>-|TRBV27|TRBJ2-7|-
CASSLGQIKSWGIGSEQYF
TGTGCCAGCAGTTTAGGACAAATAAAATCTTGGGGGATCGGGTCCGAGCAGTACTTC
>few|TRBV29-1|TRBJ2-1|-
CSVGEYNEQFF
TGCAGCGTTGGAGAGTACAATGAGCAGTTCTTC
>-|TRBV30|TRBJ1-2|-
CAWSVRDRYGYTF
TGTGCCTGGAGTGTACGGGATCGTTATGGCTACACCTTC
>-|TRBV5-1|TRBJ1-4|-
CASSYYAWDLTTNEKLFF
TGCGCCAGCAGCTACTATGCTTGGGACCTGACGACTAATGAAAAACTGTTTTTT
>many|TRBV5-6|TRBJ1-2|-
CASSQDWDGLYGYTF
TGTGCCAGCAGTCAGGACTGGGACGGACTCTATGGCTACACCTTC
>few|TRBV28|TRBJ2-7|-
CASGRYEQYF
TGTGCCAGCGGTCGTTACGAGCAGTACTTC
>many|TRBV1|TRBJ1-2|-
CTSSQDGQSSGANYGYTF
TGCACCAGCAGCCAAGATGGGCAATCTTCTGGAGCTAACTATGGCTACACCTTC